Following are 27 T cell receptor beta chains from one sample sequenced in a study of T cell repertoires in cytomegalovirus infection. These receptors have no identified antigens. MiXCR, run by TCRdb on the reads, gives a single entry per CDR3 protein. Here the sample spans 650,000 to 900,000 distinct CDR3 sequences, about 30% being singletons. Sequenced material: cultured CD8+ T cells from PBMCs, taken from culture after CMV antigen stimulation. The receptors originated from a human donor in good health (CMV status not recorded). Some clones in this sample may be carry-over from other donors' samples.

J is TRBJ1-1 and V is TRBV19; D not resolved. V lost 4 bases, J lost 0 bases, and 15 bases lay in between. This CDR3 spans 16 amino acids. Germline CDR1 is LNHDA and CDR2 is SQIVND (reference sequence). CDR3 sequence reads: CASSTEWTTLNTEAFF. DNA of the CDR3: TGTGCCAGTAGTACCGAATGGACGACTTTGAACACTGAAGCTTTCTTT. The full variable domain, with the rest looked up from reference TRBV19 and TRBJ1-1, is DGGITQSPKYLFRKEGQNVTLSCEQNLNHDAMYWYRQDPGQGLRLIYYSQIVNDFQKGDIAEGYSVSREKKESFPLTVTSAQKNPTAFYLCASSTEWTTLNTEAFFGQGTRLTVV.

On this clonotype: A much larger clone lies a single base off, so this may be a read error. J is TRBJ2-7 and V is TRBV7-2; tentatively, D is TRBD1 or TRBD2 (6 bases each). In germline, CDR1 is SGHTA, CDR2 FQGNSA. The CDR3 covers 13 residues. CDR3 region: CASSLDGGYEQHV. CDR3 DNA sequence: TGTGCCAGCAGCTTAGACGGGGGCTACGAGCAGCACGTC.

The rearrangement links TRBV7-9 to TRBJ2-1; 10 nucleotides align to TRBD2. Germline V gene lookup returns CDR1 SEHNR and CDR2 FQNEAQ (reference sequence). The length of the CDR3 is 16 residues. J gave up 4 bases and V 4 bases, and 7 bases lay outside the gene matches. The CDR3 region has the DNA TGTGCCAGCAGCTCTCTAGCGGGGGCCGAATACAATGAGCAGTTCTTC. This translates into CASSSLAGAEYNEQFF.

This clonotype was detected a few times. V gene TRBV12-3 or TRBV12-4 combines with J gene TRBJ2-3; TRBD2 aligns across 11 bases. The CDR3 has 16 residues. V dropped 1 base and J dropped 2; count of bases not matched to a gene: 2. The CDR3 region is CASSLGGLAATDTQYF. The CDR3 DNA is TGTGCCAGCAGTTTAGGGGGACTAGCGGCCACAGATACGCAGTATTTT.

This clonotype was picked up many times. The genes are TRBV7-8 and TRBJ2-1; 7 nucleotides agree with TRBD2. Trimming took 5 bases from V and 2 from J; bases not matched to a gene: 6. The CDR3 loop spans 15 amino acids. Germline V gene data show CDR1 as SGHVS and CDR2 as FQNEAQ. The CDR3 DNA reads TGTGCCAGCAGCCCCTTGGGGGGGACCTACAATGAGCAGTTCTTC. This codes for CASSPLGGTYNEQFF.

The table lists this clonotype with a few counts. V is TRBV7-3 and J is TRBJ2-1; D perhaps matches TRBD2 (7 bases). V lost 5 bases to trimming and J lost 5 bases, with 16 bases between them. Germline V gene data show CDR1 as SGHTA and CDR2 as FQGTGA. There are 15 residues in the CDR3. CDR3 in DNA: TGTGCCAGCAGCGCACTAGGGGGGGGGCACAATGAGCAGTTCTTC. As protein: CASSALGGGHNEQFF.

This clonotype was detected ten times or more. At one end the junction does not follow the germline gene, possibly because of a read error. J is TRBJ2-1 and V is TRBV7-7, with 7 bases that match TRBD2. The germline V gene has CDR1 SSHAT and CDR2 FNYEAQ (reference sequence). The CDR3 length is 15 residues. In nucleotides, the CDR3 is TGTGCTAGCAGCCCCCAGCGGGGCCCCTACAATGAGCAGTTCTTC. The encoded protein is CASSPQRGPYNEQFF.

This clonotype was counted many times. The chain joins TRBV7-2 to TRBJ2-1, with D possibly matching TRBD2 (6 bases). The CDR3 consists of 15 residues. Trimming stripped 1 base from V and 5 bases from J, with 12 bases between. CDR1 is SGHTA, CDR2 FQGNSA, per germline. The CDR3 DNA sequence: TGTGCCAGCAGCTTAGGTCCGGGGGTCAACAATGAGCAGTTCTTC. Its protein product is CASSLGPGVNNEQFF. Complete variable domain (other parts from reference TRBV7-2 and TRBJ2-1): GAGVSQSPSNKVTEKGKDVELRCDPISGHTALYWYRQSLGQGLEFLIYFQGNSAPDKSGLPSDRFSAERTGGSVSTLTIQRTQQEDSAVYLCASSLGPGVNNEQFFGPGTRLTVL.

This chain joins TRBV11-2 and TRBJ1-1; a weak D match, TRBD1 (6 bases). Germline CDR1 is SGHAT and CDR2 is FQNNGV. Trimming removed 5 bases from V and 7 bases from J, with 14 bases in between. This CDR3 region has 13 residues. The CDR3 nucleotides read TGTGCCAGCAGCCCCCGAGGGGGAGATGAAGCTTTCTTT. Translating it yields CASSPRGGDEAFF.

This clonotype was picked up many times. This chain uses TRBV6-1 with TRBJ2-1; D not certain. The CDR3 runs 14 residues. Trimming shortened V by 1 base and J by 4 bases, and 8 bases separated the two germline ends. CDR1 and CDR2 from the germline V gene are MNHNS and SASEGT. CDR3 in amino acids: CASSEGGYYNEQFF. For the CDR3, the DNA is TGTGCCAGCAGTGAAGGGGGTTATTACAATGAGCAGTTCTTC.

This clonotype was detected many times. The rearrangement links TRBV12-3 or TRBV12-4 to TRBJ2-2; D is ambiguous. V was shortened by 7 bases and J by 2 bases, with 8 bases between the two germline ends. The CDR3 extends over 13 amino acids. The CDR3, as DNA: TGTGCCAGCAATACTAAAAACACCGGGGAGCTGTTTTTT. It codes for CASNTKNTGELFF.

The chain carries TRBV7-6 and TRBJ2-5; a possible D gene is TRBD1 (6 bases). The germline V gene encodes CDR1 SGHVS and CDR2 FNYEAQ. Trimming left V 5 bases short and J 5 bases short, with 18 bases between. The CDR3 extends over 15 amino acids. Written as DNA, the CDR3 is TGTGCCAGCAGCGTCCCGGGACACCTGGGGGAGACCCAGTACTTC. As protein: CASSVPGHLGETQYF.

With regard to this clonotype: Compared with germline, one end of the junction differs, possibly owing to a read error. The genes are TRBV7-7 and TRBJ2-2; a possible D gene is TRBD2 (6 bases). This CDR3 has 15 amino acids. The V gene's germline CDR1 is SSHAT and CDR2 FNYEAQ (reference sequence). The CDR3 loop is CASSLGWGEPGELFF. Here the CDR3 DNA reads TGTGCTAGCAGCTTAGGTTGGGGGGAACCCGGGGAGCTGTTTTTT.

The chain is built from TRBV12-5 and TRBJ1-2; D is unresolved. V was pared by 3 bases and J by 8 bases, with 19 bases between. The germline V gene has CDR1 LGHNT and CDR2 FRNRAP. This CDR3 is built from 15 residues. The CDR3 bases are TGTGCTAGTGGTTTCGACCTCGACACACTCCGAGGCTACACCTTC. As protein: CASGFDLDTLRGYTF. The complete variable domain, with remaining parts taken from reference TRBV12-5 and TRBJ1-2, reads DARVTQTPRHKVTEMGQEVTMRCQPILGHNTVFWYRQTMMQGLELLAYFRNRAPLDDSGMPKDRFSAEMPDATLATLKIQPSEPRDSAVYFCASGFDLDTLRGYTFGSGTRLTVV.

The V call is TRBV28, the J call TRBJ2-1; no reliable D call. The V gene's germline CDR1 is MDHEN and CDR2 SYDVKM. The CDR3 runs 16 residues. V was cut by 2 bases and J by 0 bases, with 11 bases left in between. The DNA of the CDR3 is TGTGCCAGCAGTTTAGTGGCGGCGAGCTCCTACAATGAGCAGTTCTTC. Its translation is CASSLVAASSYNEQFF. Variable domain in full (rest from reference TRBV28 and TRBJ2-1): DVKVTQSSRYLVKRTGEKVFLECVQDMDHENMFWYRQDPGLGLRLIYFSYDVKMKEKGDIPEGYSVSREKKERFSLILESASTNQTSMYLCASSLVAASSYNEQFFGPGTRLTVL.

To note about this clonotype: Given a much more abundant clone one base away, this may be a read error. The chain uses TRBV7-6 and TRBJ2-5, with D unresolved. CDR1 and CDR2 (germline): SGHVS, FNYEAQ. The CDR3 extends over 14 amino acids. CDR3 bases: TGTGTCAGCAGCTCAAACAGTTACCAAGAGACCCAGTACTTC. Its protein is CVSSSNSYQETQYF.

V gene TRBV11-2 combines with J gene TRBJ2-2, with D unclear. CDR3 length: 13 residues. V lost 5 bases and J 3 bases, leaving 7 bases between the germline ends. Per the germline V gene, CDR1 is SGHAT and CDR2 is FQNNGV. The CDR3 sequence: CASSGDDTGELFF. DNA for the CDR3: TGTGCCAGCAGCGGCGACGACACCGGGGAGCTGTTTTTT.

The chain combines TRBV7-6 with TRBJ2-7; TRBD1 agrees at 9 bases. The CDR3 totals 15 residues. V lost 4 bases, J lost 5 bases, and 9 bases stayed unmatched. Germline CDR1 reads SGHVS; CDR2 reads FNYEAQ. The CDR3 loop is CASSSRTGVVHEQYF. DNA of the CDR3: TGTGCCAGCAGCTCTCGGACAGGGGTAGTCCACGAGCAGTACTTC. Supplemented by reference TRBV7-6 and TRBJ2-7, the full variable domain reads GAGVSQSPRYKVTKRGQDVALRCDPISGHVSLYWYRQALGQGPEFLTYFNYEAQQDKSGLPNDRFSAERPEGSISTLTIQRTEQRDSAMYRCASSSRTGVVHEQYFGPGTRLTVT.

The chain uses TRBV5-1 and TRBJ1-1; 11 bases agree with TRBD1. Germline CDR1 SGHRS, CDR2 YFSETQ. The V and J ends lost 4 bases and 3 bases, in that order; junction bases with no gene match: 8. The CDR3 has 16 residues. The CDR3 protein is CASSMDRGRLYTEAFF. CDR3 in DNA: TGCGCCAGCAGCATGGACAGGGGGCGTTTGTACACTGAAGCTTTCTTT.

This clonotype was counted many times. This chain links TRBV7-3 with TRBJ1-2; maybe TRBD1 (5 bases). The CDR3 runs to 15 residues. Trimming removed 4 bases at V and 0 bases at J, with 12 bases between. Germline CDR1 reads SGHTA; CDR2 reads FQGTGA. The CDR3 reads CASSSPGRANYGYTF. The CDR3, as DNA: TGTGCCAGCAGCTCCCCAGGGAGAGCTAACTATGGCTACACCTTC.

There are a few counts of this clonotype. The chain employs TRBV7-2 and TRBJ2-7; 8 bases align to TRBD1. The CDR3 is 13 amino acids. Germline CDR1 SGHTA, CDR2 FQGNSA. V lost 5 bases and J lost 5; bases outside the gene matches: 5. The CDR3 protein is CASSRDRTHEQYV. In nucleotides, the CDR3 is TGTGCCAGCAGCCGGGACAGGACCCACGAGCAGTACGTC.

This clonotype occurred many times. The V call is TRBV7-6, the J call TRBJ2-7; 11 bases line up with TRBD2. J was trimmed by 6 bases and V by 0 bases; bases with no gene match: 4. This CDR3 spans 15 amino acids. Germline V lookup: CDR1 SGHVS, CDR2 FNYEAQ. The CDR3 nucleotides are TGTGCCAGCAGCTTAGCGCAGGGACTAGCGGTCGAGCAGTACTTC. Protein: CASSLAQGLAVEQYF.

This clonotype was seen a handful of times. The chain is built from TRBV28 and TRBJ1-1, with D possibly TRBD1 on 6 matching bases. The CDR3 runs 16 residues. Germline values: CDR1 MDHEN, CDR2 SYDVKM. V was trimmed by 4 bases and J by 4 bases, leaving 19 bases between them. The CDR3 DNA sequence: TGTGCCAGCAGTTGGGGTGGGCAGGGGTTTGGCACTGAAGCTTTCTTT. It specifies CASSWGGQGFGTEAFF.

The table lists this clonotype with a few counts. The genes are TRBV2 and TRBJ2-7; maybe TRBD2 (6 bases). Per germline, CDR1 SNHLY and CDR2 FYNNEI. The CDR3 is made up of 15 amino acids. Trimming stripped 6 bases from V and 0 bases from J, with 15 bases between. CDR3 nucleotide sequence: TGTGCCAGCAGCGCCGGTGGGGGGTACTCCTACGAGCAGTACTTC. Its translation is CASSAGGGYSYEQYF.

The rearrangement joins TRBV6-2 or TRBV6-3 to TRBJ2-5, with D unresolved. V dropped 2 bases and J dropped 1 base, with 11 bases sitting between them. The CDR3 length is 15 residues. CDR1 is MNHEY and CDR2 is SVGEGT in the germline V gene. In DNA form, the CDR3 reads TGTGCCAGCAGTTACGAGCTAGACTTCCAAGAGACCCAGTACTTC. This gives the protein CASSYELDFQETQYF.

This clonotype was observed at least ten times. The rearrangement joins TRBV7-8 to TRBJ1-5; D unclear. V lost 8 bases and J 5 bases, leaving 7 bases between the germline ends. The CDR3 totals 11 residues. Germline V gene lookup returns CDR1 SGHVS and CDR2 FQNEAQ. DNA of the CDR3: TGTGCCAGCGGTAGGGATCAGCCCCAGCATTTT. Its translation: CASGRDQPQHF.

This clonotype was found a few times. The DNA of the CDR3 is TGTGCCAGCTCCCGACCCGAGACAGGGAGGGATGGCTACACCTTC. This translates into CASSRPETGRDGYTF. The chain has TRBV6-5 and TRBJ1-2, with TRBD1 matching over 7 bases. Per germline, CDR1 MNHEY and CDR2 SVGAGI. The CDR3 consists of 15 residues. Trimming cost V 8 bases and J 6 bases; bases outside gene matches: 15.